This T cell receptor (beta chain) originates from a study of blood T cell repertoires in COVID-19. Clones were read by immunoSEQ multiplex PCR, and TCRdb kept only the in-frame ones, dropping some. Counted here are about 160,000 clones, approximately 86% occurring once; the ten biggest clones make up 7%. The CDR3 has 14 amino acids. In germline, CDR1 is LNHNV, CDR2 YYDKDF (reference sequence). Trimming stripped 0 bases from V and 0 bases from J, with 5 bases between. This receptor was identified in a middle-aged woman with COVID-19, enrolled during active disease. This chain links TRBV15 with TRBJ1-1; D uncertain. What was sequenced was peripheral blood. CDR3 sequence: CATSRDPVNTEAFF. CDR3 nucleotide sequence: TGTGCCACCAGCAGAGATCCGGTGAACACTGAAGCTTTCTTT.